The text below deals with one TCR beta chain. Its matching antigen is unknown. The record originates from a study of PD-1 blockade in classical Hodgkin lymphoma. Study observations and caveats: Newly diagnosed patients had baseline TCR diversity that was reportedly lower than that of healthy donors. CD4+ TCR diversity climbed significantly by C4D1, unlike CD8+ TCR diversity.

All the patients suffered relapse after autologous stem cell transplantation, and brentuximab vedotin exposure differed. Libraries were prepared by immunoSEQ multiplex PCR; TCRdb keeps only in-frame clonotypes and omits some of them. Here the sample spans tens of thousands of clones, less than 85% being singletons. Germline V gene sequence: CDR1 SEHNR, CDR2 FQNEAQ (reference sequence). The CDR3 is made up of 17 amino acids. The trim removed 4 bases at V and 8 bases at J, leaving 10 bases unmatched. Sequencing was performed on peripheral blood mononuclear cells (PBMCs), taken before the second cycle of nivolumab. The rearrangement links TRBV7-9 to TRBJ2-1; 14 bases are shared with TRBD2. This clonotype was obtained from a human donor with classical Hodgkin lymphoma. CDR3 residues: CASSSGTSGSIPDEQFF. CDR3 DNA: TGTGCCAGCAGCTCCGGGACTAGCGGGAGTATTCCAGATGAGCAGTTCTTC.